One and the same sample provided the 14 T cell receptor beta chains below, sequenced in a study of cytomegalovirus exposure and HLA in healthy donors. The PCR made use of 60 Vbeta and 13 Jbeta primers. Measured with immunoSEQ multiplex PCR; TCRdb has only the in-frame clones, and not every one. The data hold roughly 130,000 clones, with 75% to 85% observed a single time. Sequencing was performed on PBMCs. These receptors came from a man aged 50 to 59 in good health and CMV-seronegative.

In its sample, this clone was seen a few times. This rearrangement joins TRBV4-1 to TRBJ1-1; 7 bases are a match to TRBD1. The V gene end was trimmed by 4 bases and the J gene end by 6 bases; junction bases not matched to a gene: 14. Germline lookup yields CDR1 MGHRA and CDR2 YSYEKL. CDR3 size: 16 residues. CDR3 coding DNA: TGCGCCAGCAGCCTCGGTGGAGGACAGGTTTTGGCTGAAGCTTTCTTT. Translation: CASSLGGGQVLAEAFF.

V usage is TRBV6-5 and J usage is TRBJ2-3; TRBD2 matches 8 bases. Trimming cost V 6 bases and J 0 bases; bases outside gene matches: 5. The CDR3 is 15 residues long. Germline V gene lookup returns CDR1 MNHEY and CDR2 SVGAGI. Here the CDR3 DNA reads TGTGCCAGCAGCAAAGCGGGGGCTAGCACAGATACGCAGTATTTT. This gives the protein CASSKAGASTDTQYF.

CDR3 residues: CASSPPGLAGNEQFF. CDR3 DNA: TGTGCCAGCAGCCCCCCGGGACTAGCGGGGAATGAGCAGTTCTTC. J is TRBJ2-1 and V is TRBV7-2; 13 nucleotides match TRBD2. Germline V lookup: CDR1 SGHTA, CDR2 FQGNSA. This CDR3 is 15 amino acids long. The trim removed 5 bases at V and 7 bases at J, leaving 5 bases unmatched. Drawing the rest from reference TRBV7-2 and TRBJ2-1, the complete variable domain is GAGVSQSPSNKVTEKGKDVELRCDPISGHTALYWYRQSLGQGLEFLIYFQGNSAPDKSGLPSDRFSAERTGGSVSTLTIQRTQQEDSAVYLCASSPPGLAGNEQFFGPGTRLTVL.

The V call is TRBV6-1, the J call TRBJ2-7; maybe TRBD2 (5 bases). V gave up 9 bases and J gave up 4 bases, with 13 bases separating them. The length of the CDR3 is 12 residues. Germline V gene lookup returns CDR1 MNHNS and CDR2 SASEGT. CDR3 in amino acids: CASQRAPYEQYF. Here the CDR3 DNA reads TGTGCCAGTCAGAGGGCGCCGTACGAGCAGTACTTC.

V and J are TRBV5-1 and TRBJ1-2; maybe TRBD1 (5 bases). Germline V gives CDR1 SGHRS, CDR2 YFSETQ. The V end lost 0 bases, the J end lost 13 bases, and 13 bases lay between the germline ends. There are 12 residues in the CDR3. In DNA, the CDR3 is TGCGCCAGCAGCTTGGGGGGCTCTGTGCTCACCTTC. It translates to CASSLGGSVLTF.

This clone appeared a single time. The V and J genes are TRBV19 and TRBJ1-1, with D uncertain. Trimming removed 3 bases from V and 2 bases from J, with 7 bases in between. This CDR3 region has 13 residues. CDR1 is LNHDA, CDR2 SQIVND, per germline (reference sequence). The CDR3, as DNA: TGTGCCAGTAGTATGGCCAGTAACACTGAAGCTTTCTTT. Residues: CASSMASNTEAFF. Full variable domain (missing parts from reference TRBV19 and TRBJ1-1): DGGITQSPKYLFRKEGQNVTLSCEQNLNHDAMYWYRQDPGQGLRLIYYSQIVNDFQKGDIAEGYSVSREKKESFPLTVTSAQKNPTAFYLCASSMASNTEAFFGQGTRLTVV.

The chain carries TRBV5-4 and TRBJ1-2; TRBD1 agrees at 10 bases. Germline CDR1 SGHNT, CDR2 YYREEE (reference sequence). CDR3 size: 16 residues. V trimming: 5 bases; J trimming: 2 bases; junction bases outside the gene matches: 9. The CDR3 reads CASSRGQGDMNYGYTF. The CDR3 DNA reads as TGTGCCAGCAGTCGAGGACAGGGGGACATGAACTATGGCTACACCTTC.

The V call is TRBV29-1, the J call TRBJ1-5; weak D call: TRBD1 (5 bases). Germline CDR1 is SQVTM and CDR2 is ANQGSEA. V lost 4 bases, J lost 5 bases, and 15 bases lay in between. CDR3 length: 14 residues. CDR3 DNA: TGCAGCGTTGGGCCGGGAGGGACCGATCAGCCCCAGCATTTT. Its translation is CSVGPGGTDQPQHF.

The rearrangement joins TRBV19 to TRBJ1-1; D unclear. The length of the CDR3 is 11 residues. V was trimmed by 7 bases and J by 7 bases, leaving 10 bases between them. Per germline, CDR1 LNHDA and CDR2 SQIVND (reference sequence). CDR3 sequence: CASTLGLEAFF. As DNA, the CDR3 is TGTGCCAGTACCCTAGGACTTGAAGCTTTCTTT. Based on the CDR3 plus reference TRBV19 and TRBJ1-1, the full variable domain is DGGITQSPKYLFRKEGQNVTLSCEQNLNHDAMYWYRQDPGQGLRLIYYSQIVNDFQKGDIAEGYSVSREKKESFPLTVTSAQKNPTAFYLCASTLGLEAFFGQGTRLTVV.

The chain combines TRBV6-1 with TRBJ1-5; D is unclear. The CDR3 length is 16 residues. Germline V gives CDR1 MNHNS, CDR2 SASEGT. The V end lost 3 bases, the J end lost 4 bases, and 16 bases lay between the germline ends. The CDR3 DNA reads as TGTGCCAGCAGTGAGGCAACTAGGCCCCTAAATCAGCCCCAGCATTTT. Translation: CASSEATRPLNQPQHF.

V gene TRBV7-2 combines with J gene TRBJ2-3; 11 bases are shared with TRBD2. After removal of 6 bases from V and 2 bases from J, the junction contained 1 base not matched to a gene. This CDR3 has 14 amino acids. Germline assignment: CDR1 SGHTA and CDR2 FQGNSA. CDR3 in amino acids: CASRLAGATDTQYF. The CDR3, as DNA: TGTGCCAGCAGACTAGCGGGAGCCACAGATACGCAGTATTTT.

The chain has TRBV27 and TRBJ2-7, with TRBD2 as a possible D gene (6 bases). Germline CDR1 and CDR2: MNHEY and SMNVEV (reference sequence). This CDR3 has 16 amino acids. Trimming cost V 5 bases and J 2 bases, with 19 bases left between them. The CDR3, as DNA: TGTGCCAGCAGTATAACCGGTGGGACTTCCACCTACGAGCAGTACTTC. This encodes CASSITGGTSTYEQYF.

The chain carries TRBV7-2 and TRBJ2-7, with 7 bases that match TRBD1. The CDR3 has 12 amino acids. The germline V gene encodes CDR1 SGHTA and CDR2 FQGNSA. J lost 3 bases, V lost 8 bases, and 4 bases had no gene match. The CDR3 spells CASSRGLYEQYF. CDR3 nucleotide sequence: TGTGCCAGCTCGAGGGGGCTCTACGAGCAGTACTTC.

The chain recombines TRBV5-4 with TRBJ2-5, with 7 nucleotides matching TRBD1. In germline, CDR1 is SGHNT, CDR2 YYREEE (reference sequence). V shed 3 bases, J shed 1 base, and the junction held 3 bases outside the gene matches. This CDR3 contains 14 residues. CDR3 nucleotides: TGTGCCAGCAGCTCCCGACAGGGCCAAGAGACCCAGTACTTC. Encoded protein: CASSSRQGQETQYF.